The 20 T cell receptor beta chains in this list originate from one sample, sequenced in a study of control samples from healthy donors and cancer patients. Repertoires were generated with immunoSEQ multiplex PCR, while TCRdb's copy carries only in-frame clones and drops some. The profile shows 150,000 to 200,000 clones, 70% to 90% of them singletons. The specimen sequenced was blood. The receptors shown here come from a young man in good health.

This chain joins TRBV7-9 and TRBJ1-2; no clear D. The V end lost 5 bases, the J end lost 10 bases, and 23 bases lay between the germline ends. From germline, CDR1 is SEHNR and CDR2 FQNEAQ (reference sequence). The CDR3 length is 15 residues. The CDR3 DNA reads TGTGCCAGCAGCCGCGTAACGACTCTCACGCTCGTCTACACCTTC. This sequence encodes CASSRVTTLTLVYTF. The variable domain in full, with the rest retrieved from reference TRBV7-9 and TRBJ1-2, is DTGVSQNPRHKITKRGQNVTFRCDPISEHNRLYWYRQTLGQGPEFLTYFQNEAQLEKSRLLSDRFSAERPKGSFSTLEIQRTEQGDSAMYLCASSRVTTLTLVYTFGSGTRLTVV.

In nucleotides, the CDR3 is TGTGCCAGCAGCTTGGGAGGAGGGATTGCGTCCCAGTACTTC. This codes for CASSLGGGIASQYF. The genes are TRBV5-5 and TRBJ2-5, with D perhaps TRBD2 (6 bases). The V gene's germline CDR1 is SGHKS and CDR2 YYEKEE (reference sequence). Trimming removed 0 bases at V and 9 bases at J, with 15 bases between. The CDR3 extends over 14 amino acids.

CDR3 DNA sequence: TGTGCCAGCAGCCCAACGGGGGGGCAGACCGGGGAGCTGTTTTTT. This gives the protein CASSPTGGQTGELFF. The chain carries TRBV7-3 and TRBJ2-2; 8 nucleotides line up with TRBD2. With 5 bases clipped from V and 5 bases from J, the junction kept 7 bases outside the gene matches. This CDR3 contains 15 residues. Germline assignment: CDR1 SGHTA and CDR2 FQGTGA.

This clone was picked up one time. The CDR3 nucleotides are TGTGCCAGCAGCCAAGAAGGTCGGTATGAAAAACTGTTTTTT. Translating gives CASSQEGRYEKLFF. The chain joins TRBV4-2 to TRBJ1-4; D is uncertain. Germline CDR1 reads LGHNA; CDR2 reads YNFKEQ. V lost 0 bases to trimming and J lost 6 bases, with 8 bases between them. This CDR3 has 14 amino acids.

The rearrangement joins TRBV6-2 or TRBV6-3 to TRBJ2-4; D remains ambiguous. Trimming took off 5 bases at V and 6 bases at J, with 5 bases between the two ends. Germline values: CDR1 MNHEY, CDR2 SVGEGT. The CDR3 is made up of 11 amino acids. CDR3 amino acids: CASSQGNIQYF. DNA of the CDR3: TGTGCCAGCAGTCAAGGAAACATTCAGTACTTC.

J is TRBJ2-1 and V is TRBV5-1; 8 positions match TRBD1. V was pared by 4 bases and J by 7 bases, with 10 bases of the junction left unmatched. Germline loops: CDR1 SGHRS, CDR2 YFSETQ. This CDR3 spans 15 amino acids. The CDR3 DNA reads as TGCGCCAGCAGCACACGGACAGGGAAAGGGAATGAGCAGTTCTTC. Translating it yields CASSTRTGKGNEQFF.

DNA of the CDR3: TGTGCCAGCAGCCCCAGGACGGGATTTGGAAACACCATATATTTT. Residues: CASSPRTGFGNTIYF. This chain connects TRBV7-2 to TRBJ1-3, with D unclear. In germline, CDR1 is SGHTA, CDR2 FQGNSA. The CDR3 consists of 15 residues. The germline V and J ends were trimmed by 5 bases and 3 bases, with 14 bases remaining between them.

This sequence joins TRBV6-5 and TRBJ2-7; 9 bases align to TRBD1. The CDR3 totals 15 residues. J gave up 2 bases and V 6 bases, and 8 bases lay outside the gene matches. The germline V gene encodes CDR1 MNHEY and CDR2 SVGAGI. The CDR3 nucleotides read TGTGCCAGCAGAAGGGACAGGGCAGCCACCTACGAGCAGTACTTC. Its protein is CASRRDRAATYEQYF.

This chain links TRBV9 with TRBJ2-2; D possibly corresponds to TRBD2 (5 bases). Germline V lookup: CDR1 SGDLS, CDR2 YYNGEE. V was cut by 4 bases and J by 7 bases, with 17 bases left in between. There are 15 residues in the CDR3. The CDR3 reads CASSIQSGMFGELFF. CDR3 nucleotide sequence: TGTGCCAGCAGCATCCAATCCGGGATGTTCGGGGAGCTGTTTTTT.

The gene calls are TRBV7-6 and TRBJ2-6, with D perhaps given as TRBD1 or TRBD2 (5 bases each). V dropped 5 bases and J dropped 1 base, with 12 bases sitting between them. In germline, CDR1 is SGHVS, CDR2 FNYEAQ. The CDR3 totals 16 residues. The CDR3 loop reads CASSAWWGSGANVLTF. The CDR3 DNA sequence: TGTGCCAGCAGCGCCTGGTGGGGGTCTGGGGCCAACGTCCTGACTTTC.

This rearrangement joins TRBV3-1 (or the pseudogene TRBV3-2) to TRBJ2-7; D ambiguous. The V and J ends lost 1 base and 0 bases respectively, with 13 bases between them. Germline CDR1 is LGHDT and CDR2 is YNNKEL (reference sequence). CDR3 length equals 16 residues. The CDR3 coding sequence is TGTGCCAGCAGCCAAGTTACCACTTCGAGCTCCTACGAGCAGTACTTC. It specifies CASSQVTTSSSYEQYF.

The chain couples TRBV4-3 to TRBJ2-7; tentative D call: TRBD1 (6 bases). V was cut by 0 bases and J by 2 bases, with 11 bases left in between. The CDR3 sequence is 15 residues long. Looked up from germline, CDR1 is LGHNA and CDR2 is YSLEER. The CDR3 sequence: CASSQETGWTYEQYF. DNA of the CDR3: TGCGCCAGCAGCCAAGAAACAGGGTGGACCTACGAGCAGTACTTC.

The CDR3 loop reads CASSDFEGQPQHF. The DNA for the CDR3 is TGTGCCAGCAGTGACTTTGAAGGTCAGCCCCAGCATTTT. This chain joins TRBV6-4 and TRBJ1-5; D gene uncertain. Deletions cut 1 base from V and 6 bases from J, with 7 bases between. Germline V gives CDR1 MRHNA, CDR2 SNTAGT. CDR3 length equals 13 residues.

The rearrangement uses TRBV9 and TRBJ2-3; possible D gene TRBD2, 7 bases. V lost 0 bases, J lost 1 base, and 12 bases lay in between. CDR1 is SGDLS, CDR2 YYNGEE, per germline. This CDR3 spans 16 amino acids. CDR3 DNA sequence: TGTGCCAGCAGCGTAGCGCGGGGGCAGGGCACAGATACGCAGTATTTT. It encodes CASSVARGQGTDTQYF.

The genes are TRBV4-2 and TRBJ2-2, with 13 nucleotides matching TRBD2. V gave up 3 bases and J gave up 3 bases; unmatched junction bases: 7. This CDR3 is built from 18 residues. Germline CDR1 reads LGHNA; CDR2 reads YNFKEQ. The CDR3, as DNA: TGTGCCAGCAGCCACCTACTAGCGGGGGGGCTAGACACCGGGGAGCTGTTTTTT. This codes for CASSHLLAGGLDTGELFF.

The chain couples TRBV5-6 to TRBJ1-4; maybe TRBD1 (5 bases). Germline CDR1 is SGHDT and CDR2 is YYEEEE. The CDR3 runs to 14 residues. V lost 5 bases and J lost 7, with 15 bases in between. CDR3 nucleotides: TGTGCCAGCAGGGAAGGGGCTCGTGGTGAAAAACTGTTTTTT. Its translation is CASREGARGEKLFF.

This chain connects TRBV27 to TRBJ2-7; maybe TRBD1 (5 bases). The CDR3 length is 13 residues. V was cut by 5 bases and J by 3 bases, with 11 bases left in between. Per germline, CDR1 MNHEY and CDR2 SMNVEV (reference sequence). CDR3 nucleotides: TGTGCCAGCAGTGACAGAATGAACTACGAGCAGTACTTC. Its translation: CASSDRMNYEQYF.

This chain uses TRBV5-1 with TRBJ2-1, with D hard to call. CDR1 is SGHRS, CDR2 YFSETQ, per germline. With 1 base removed from V and 2 bases from J, the gap between germline ends came to 7 bases. The length of the CDR3 is 14 residues. CDR3 bases: TGCGCCAGCAGCTTGAGCGAGCCCTACAATGAGCAGTTCTTC. Its protein is CASSLSEPYNEQFF.

This chain joins TRBV30 and TRBJ1-1; 8 bases are shared with TRBD1. With 3 bases clipped from V and 6 bases from J, the junction kept 6 bases outside the gene matches. CDR1 and CDR2 (germline): GTSNPN, SVGIG (reference sequence). This CDR3 spans 13 amino acids. The CDR3 region has the DNA TGTGCCTGGAGGGGCAGGGGGCCCGCTGAAGCTTTCTTT. This codes for CAWRGRGPAEAFF.

V is TRBV7-2 and J is TRBJ2-5; 8 positions match TRBD2. Trimming took 3 bases from V and 3 from J; bases not matched to a gene: 3. Germline CDR1 SGHTA, CDR2 FQGNSA. This CDR3 is built from 14 residues. The CDR3, as DNA: TGTGCCAGCAGCTTCGGGGGGGGCGAAGAGACCCAGTACTTC. Protein sequence: CASSFGGGEETQYF.